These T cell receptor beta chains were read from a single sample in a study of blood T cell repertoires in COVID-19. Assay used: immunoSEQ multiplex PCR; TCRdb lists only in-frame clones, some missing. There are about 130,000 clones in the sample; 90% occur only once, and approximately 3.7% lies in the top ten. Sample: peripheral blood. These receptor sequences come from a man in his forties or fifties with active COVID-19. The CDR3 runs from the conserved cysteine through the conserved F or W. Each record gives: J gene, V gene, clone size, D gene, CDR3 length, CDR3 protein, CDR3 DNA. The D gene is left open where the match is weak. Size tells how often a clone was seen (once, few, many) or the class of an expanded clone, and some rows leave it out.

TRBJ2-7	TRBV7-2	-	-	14	CASAARASSYEQYF	TGTGCCAGCGCGGCCAGGGCATCTTCCTACGAGCAGTACTTC
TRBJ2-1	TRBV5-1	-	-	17	CASSLNEMRAGNNEQFF	TGCGCCAGCAGCTTAAATGAGATGCGGGCGGGAAACAATGAGCAGTTCTTC
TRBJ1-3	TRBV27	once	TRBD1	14	CASRPTGAGNTIYF	TGTGCCAGCAGGCCGACAGGGGCTGGAAACACCATATATTTT
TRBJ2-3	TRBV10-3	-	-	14	CAISDAANTDTQYF	TGTGCCATCAGTGACGCCGCGAACACAGATACGCAGTATTTT
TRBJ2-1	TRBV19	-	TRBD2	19	CASSLPGLAGFSSYNEQFF	TGTGCCAGTAGTCTTCCGGGACTAGCGGGATTTAGCTCCTACAATGAGCAGTTCTTC
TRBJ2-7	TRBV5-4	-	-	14	CASSLDGTGYEQYF	TGTGCCAGCAGCTTGGACGGAACAGGCTACGAGCAGTACTTC
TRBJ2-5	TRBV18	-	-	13	CASSLHSGETQYF	TGTGCCAGCTCACTACACTCGGGAGAGACCCAGTACTTC
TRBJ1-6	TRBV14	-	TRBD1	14	CASSVGQGGSPLHF	TGTGCCAGCAGCGTGGGACAGGGAGGATCACCCCTCCACTTT
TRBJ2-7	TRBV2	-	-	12	CASAGDFYEQYF	TGTGCCTCGGCAGGGGATTTCTACGAGCAGTACTTC
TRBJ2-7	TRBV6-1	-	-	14	CASSEEGQIYEQYF	TGTGCCAGCAGTGAAGAAGGACAGATCTACGAGCAGTACTTC
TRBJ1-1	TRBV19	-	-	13	CASRTMENTEAFF	TGTGCCAGCCGGACTATGGAGAACACTGAAGCTTTCTTT
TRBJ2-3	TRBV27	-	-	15	CASSPYPRSTDTQYF	TGTGCCAGCAGTCCTTATCCTCGGAGCACAGATACGCAGTATTTT
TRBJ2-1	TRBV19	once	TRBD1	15	CASSPDRGLYNEQFF	TGTGCCAGTAGCCCCGACAGGGGGCTTTATAATGAGCAGTTCTTC
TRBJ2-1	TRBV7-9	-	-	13	CASSLTSENEQFF	TGTGCCAGCAGCTTAACTAGTGAGAATGAGCAGTTCTTC
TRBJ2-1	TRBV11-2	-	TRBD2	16	CASSFGTSVYYNEQFF	TGTGCCAGCAGCTTCGGGACTAGCGTATACTACAATGAGCAGTTCTTC
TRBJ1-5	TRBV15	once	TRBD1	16	CATSRAGTGTNQPQHF	TGTGCCACCAGCAGGGCCGGGACAGGGACCAATCAGCCCCAGCATTTT
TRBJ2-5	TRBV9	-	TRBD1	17	CASSGTRDRGRTETQYF	TGTGCCAGCAGCGGGACCCGGGACAGGGGGAGAACGGAGACCCAGTACTTC
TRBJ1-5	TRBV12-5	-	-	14	CASGRSGFNQPQHF	TGTGCTAGTGGCCGGTCCGGGTTCAATCAGCCCCAGCATTTT
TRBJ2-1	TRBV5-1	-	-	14	CASSLPPPYNEQFF	TGCGCCAGCAGCTTGCCCCCCCCTTACAATGAGCAGTTCTTC
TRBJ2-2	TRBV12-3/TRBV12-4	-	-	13	CASRGTRSGELFF	TGTGCCAGCAGGGGGACACGCAGCGGGGAGCTGTTTTTT
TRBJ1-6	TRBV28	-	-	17	CASSLSSGVRNNSPLHF	TGTGCCAGCAGTTTATCCTCAGGGGTCAGGAATAATTCACCCCTCCACTTT
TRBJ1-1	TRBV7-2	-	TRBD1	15	CASSHTTGGTTEAFF	TGTGCCAGCAGCCACACGACAGGGGGCACAACTGAAGCTTTCTTT